This T cell receptor (beta chain) was sequenced in a study of monozygotic twins with inflammatory bowel disease. General observations from the study: Comparison of concordant versus discordant twins revealed no difference in repertoire similarity, possibly due to limited power. Compared with healthy twins, IBD patients shared fewer clonotypes with others, especially with disease activity.

There were about 3,500 ng of total RNA used for each TCR library. For each CDR3 protein, TCRdb gives one entry from its re-call of the 5' RACE reads, without DNA. Its table lists hundreds of thousands of distinct CDR3 sequences. About this clonotype: Antigen specificity is unknown.

CDR1 is SGHRS and CDR2 is YFSETQ in the germline V gene. The CDR3 covers 15 residues. The TCR sequence derives from a human donor with ulcerative colitis or Crohn's disease, or a healthy co-twin of an affected twin (not recorded which). The rearrangement links TRBV5-1 to TRBJ2-7; the D call from TCRdb, TRBD1, cannot be confirmed without DNA. Sequencing was carried out using blood. CDR3 protein: CASSGRDRGSYEQYF. Based on the CDR3 plus reference TRBV5-1 and TRBJ2-7, the full variable domain is KAGVTQTPRYLIKTRGQQVTLSCSPISGHRSVSWYQQTPGQGLQFLFEYFSETQRNKGNFPGRFSGRQFSNSRSEMNVSTLELGDSALYLCASSGRDRGSYEQYFGPGTRLTVT.